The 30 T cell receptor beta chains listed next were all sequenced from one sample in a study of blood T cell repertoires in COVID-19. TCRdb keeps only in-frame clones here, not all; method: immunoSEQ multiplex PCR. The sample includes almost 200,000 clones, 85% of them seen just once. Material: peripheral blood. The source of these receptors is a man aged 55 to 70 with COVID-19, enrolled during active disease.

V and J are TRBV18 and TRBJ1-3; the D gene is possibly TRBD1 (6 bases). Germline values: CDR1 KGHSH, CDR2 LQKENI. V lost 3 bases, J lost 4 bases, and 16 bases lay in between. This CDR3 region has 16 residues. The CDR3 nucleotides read TGTGCCAGCTCACCCGCAGGGGTTGCCTCCGGAAACACCATATATTTT. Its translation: CASSPAGVASGNTIYF.

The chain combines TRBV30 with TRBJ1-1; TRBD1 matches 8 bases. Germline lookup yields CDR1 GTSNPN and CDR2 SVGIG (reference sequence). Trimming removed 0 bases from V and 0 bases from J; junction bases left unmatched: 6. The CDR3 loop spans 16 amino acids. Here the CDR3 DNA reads TGTGCCTGGAGTGTCACGACAGGGGCGATGAACACTGAAGCTTTCTTT. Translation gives CAWSVTTGAMNTEAFF.

The CDR3 region is CASSPMPGMNTEAFF. In nucleotides, the CDR3 is TGTGCCAGCTCACCTATGCCGGGAATGAACACTGAAGCTTTCTTT. The chain carries TRBV18 and TRBJ1-1; no clear D. Germline V gene sequence: CDR1 KGHSH, CDR2 LQKENI. The CDR3 runs to 15 residues. The germline V and J ends were trimmed by 3 bases and 0 bases, with 11 bases remaining between them. Based on the CDR3 plus reference TRBV18 and TRBJ1-1, the full variable domain is NAGVMQNPRHLVRRRGQEARLRCSPMKGHSHVYWYRQLPEEGLKFMVYLQKENIIDESGMPKERFSAEFPKEGPSILRIQQVVRGDSAAYFCASSPMPGMNTEAFFGQGTRLTVV.

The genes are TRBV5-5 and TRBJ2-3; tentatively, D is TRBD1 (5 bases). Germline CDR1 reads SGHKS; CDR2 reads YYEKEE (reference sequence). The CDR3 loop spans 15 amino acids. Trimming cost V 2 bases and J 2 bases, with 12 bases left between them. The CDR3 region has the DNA TGTGCCAGCAGCTTCCTAGGGGTCCTCACAGATACGCAGTATTTT. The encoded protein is CASSFLGVLTDTQYF. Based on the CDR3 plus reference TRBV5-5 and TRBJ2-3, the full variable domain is DAGVTQSPTHLIKTRGQQVTLRCSPISGHKSVSWYQQVLGQGPQFIFQYYEKEERGRGNFPDRFSARQFPNYSSELNVNALLLGDSALYLCASSFLGVLTDTQYFGPGTRLTVL.

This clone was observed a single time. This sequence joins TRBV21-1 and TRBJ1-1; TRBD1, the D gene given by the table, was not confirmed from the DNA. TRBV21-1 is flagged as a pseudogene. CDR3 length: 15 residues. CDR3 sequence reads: CASSKNQGALTEAFF. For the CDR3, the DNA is TGTGCCAGCAGCAAAAACCAGGGGGCGCTTACTGAAGCTTTCTTT.

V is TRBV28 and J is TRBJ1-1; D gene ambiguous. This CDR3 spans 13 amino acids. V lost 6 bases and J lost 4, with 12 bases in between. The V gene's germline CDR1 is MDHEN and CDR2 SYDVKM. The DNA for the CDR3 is TGTGCCAGCAGAAAAGGACTGGCCACTGAAGCTTTCTTT. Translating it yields CASRKGLATEAFF. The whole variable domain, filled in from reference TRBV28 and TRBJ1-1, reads DVKVTQSSRYLVKRTGEKVFLECVQDMDHENMFWYRQDPGLGLRLIYFSYDVKMKEKGDIPEGYSVSREKKERFSLILESASTNQTSMYLCASRKGLATEAFFGQGTRLTVV.

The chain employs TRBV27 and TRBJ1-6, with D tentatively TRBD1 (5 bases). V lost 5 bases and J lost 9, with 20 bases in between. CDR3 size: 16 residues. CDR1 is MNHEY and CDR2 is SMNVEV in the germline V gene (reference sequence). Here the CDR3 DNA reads TGTGCCAGCAGTCACCCCACCAGGGCCCGGGCTTCACCCCTCCACTTT. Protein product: CASSHPTRARASPLHF.

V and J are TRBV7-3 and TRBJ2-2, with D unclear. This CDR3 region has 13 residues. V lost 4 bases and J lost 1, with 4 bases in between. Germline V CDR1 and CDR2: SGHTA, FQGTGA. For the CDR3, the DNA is TGTGCCAGCAGCTCGGGGAACACCGGGGAGCTGTTTTTT. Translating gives CASSSGNTGELFF.

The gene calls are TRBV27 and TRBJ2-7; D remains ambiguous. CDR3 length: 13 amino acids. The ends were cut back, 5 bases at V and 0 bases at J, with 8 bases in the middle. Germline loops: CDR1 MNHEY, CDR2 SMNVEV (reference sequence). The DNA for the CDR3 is TGTGCCAGCAGTCACGGTCGCTCCTACGAGCAGTACTTC. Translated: CASSHGRSYEQYF.

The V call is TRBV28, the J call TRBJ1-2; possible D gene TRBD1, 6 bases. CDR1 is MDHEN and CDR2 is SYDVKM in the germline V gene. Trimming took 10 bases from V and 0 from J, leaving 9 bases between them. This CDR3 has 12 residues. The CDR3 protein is CATRTANYGYTF. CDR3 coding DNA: TGTGCCACGAGGACAGCTAACTATGGCTACACCTTC.

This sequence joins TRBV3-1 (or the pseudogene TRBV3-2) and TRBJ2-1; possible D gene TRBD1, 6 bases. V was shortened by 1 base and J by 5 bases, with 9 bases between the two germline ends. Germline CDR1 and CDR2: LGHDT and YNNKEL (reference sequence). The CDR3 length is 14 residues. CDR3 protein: CASSQVRGNNEQFF. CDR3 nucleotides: TGTGCCAGCAGCCAAGTCAGGGGAAACAATGAGCAGTTCTTC.

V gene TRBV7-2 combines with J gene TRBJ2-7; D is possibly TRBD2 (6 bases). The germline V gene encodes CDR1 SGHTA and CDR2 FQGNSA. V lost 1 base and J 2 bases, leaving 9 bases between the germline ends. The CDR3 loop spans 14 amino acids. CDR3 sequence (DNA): TGTGCCAGCAGCTTAGTGGGAGGAACCTACGAGCAGTACTTC. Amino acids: CASSLVGGTYEQYF.

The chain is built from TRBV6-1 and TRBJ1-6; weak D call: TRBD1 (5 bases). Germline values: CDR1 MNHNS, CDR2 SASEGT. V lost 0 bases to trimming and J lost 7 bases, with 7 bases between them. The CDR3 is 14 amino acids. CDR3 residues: CASSEARQNSPLHF. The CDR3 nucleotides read TGTGCCAGCAGTGAAGCCCGACAGAATTCACCCCTCCACTTT.

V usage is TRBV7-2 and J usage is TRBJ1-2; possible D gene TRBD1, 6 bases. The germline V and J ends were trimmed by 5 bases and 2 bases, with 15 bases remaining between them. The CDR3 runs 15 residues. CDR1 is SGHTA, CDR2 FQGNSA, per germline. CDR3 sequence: CASSPAGAFNYGYTF. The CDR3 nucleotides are TGTGCCAGCAGCCCGGCGGGGGCGTTCAACTATGGCTACACCTTC.

The CDR3 sequence is CASSLGLAGGIFSSYNEQFF. The CDR3 nucleotides read TGTGCCAGCAGCCTGGGACTAGCGGGAGGGATATTTAGCTCCTACAATGAGCAGTTCTTC. The genes are TRBV13 and TRBJ2-1, with 16 bases that match TRBD2. This CDR3 is 20 amino acids long. With 5 bases clipped from V and 0 bases from J, the junction kept 10 bases outside the gene matches. CDR1 is PRHDT, CDR2 FYEKMQ, per germline (reference sequence).

The CDR3 loop reads CASRAGGINQPQHF. The CDR3 DNA follows: TGTGCCAGCAGGGCAGGGGGGATTAATCAGCCCCAGCATTTT. The J gene is TRBJ1-5, the V gene TRBV2; 7 nucleotides agree with TRBD1. Germline trimming cut 6 bases from V and 4 bases from J; bases unmatched to any gene: 6. Germline assignment: CDR1 SNHLY and CDR2 FYNNEI. This CDR3 is 14 amino acids long.

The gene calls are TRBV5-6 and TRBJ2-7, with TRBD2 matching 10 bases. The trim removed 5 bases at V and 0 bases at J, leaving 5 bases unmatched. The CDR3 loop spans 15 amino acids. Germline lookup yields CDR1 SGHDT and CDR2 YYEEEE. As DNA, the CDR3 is TGTGCCAGCAGTGAAGCGGGAGGGCCCTCCTACGAGCAGTACTTC. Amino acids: CASSEAGGPSYEQYF.

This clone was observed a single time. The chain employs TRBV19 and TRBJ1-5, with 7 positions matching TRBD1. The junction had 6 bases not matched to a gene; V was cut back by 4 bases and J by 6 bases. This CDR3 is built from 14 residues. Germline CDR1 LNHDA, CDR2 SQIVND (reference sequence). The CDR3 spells CASSTETGRQPQHF. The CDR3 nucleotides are TGTGCCAGTAGTACCGAGACAGGGCGTCAGCCCCAGCATTTT.

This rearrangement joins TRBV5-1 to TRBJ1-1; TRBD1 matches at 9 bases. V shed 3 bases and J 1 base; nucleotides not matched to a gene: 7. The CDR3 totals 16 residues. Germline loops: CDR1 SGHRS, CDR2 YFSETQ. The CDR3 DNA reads TGCGCCAGCAGCTCCAAACAGGGGGCCGGGAACACTGAAGCTTTCTTT. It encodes CASSSKQGAGNTEAFF.

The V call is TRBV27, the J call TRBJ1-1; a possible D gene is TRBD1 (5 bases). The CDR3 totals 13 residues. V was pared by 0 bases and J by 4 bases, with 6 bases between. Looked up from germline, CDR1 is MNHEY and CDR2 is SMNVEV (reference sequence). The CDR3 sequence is CASSLSGGTEAFF. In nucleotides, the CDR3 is TGTGCCAGCAGTTTATCGGGGGGCACTGAAGCTTTCTTT.

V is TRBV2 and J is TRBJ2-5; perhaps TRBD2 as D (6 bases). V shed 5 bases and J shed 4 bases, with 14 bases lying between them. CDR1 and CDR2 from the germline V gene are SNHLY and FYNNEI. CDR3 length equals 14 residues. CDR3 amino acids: CASSLGGELETQYF. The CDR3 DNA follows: TGTGCCAGCAGTTTAGGCGGGGAACTAGAGACCCAGTACTTC. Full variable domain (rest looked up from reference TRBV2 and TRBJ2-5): EPEVTQTPSHQVTQMGQEVILRCVPISNHLYFYWYRQILGQKVEFLVSFYNNEISEKSEIFDDQFSVERPDGSNFTLKIRSTKLEDSAMYFCASSLGGELETQYFGPGTRLLVL.

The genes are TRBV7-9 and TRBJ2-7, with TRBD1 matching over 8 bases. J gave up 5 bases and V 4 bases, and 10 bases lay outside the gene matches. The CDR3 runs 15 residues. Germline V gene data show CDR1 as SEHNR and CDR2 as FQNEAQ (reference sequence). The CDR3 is CASSSLGQGGNEQYF. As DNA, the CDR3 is TGTGCCAGCAGCTCACTTGGACAGGGTGGGAACGAGCAGTACTTC.

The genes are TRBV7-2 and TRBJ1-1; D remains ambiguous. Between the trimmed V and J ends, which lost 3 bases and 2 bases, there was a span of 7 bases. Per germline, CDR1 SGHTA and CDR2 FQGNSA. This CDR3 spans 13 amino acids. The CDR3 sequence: CASSLLTNTEAFF. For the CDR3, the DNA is TGTGCCAGCAGCTTGTTAACAAACACTGAAGCTTTCTTT.

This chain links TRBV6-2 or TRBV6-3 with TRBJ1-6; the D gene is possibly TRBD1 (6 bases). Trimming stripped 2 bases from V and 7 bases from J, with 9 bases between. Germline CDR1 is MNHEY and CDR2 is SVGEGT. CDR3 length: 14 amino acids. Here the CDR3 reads CASSYGQRNSPLHF. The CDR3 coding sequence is TGTGCCAGCAGTTACGGACAGAGAAATTCACCCCTCCACTTT.

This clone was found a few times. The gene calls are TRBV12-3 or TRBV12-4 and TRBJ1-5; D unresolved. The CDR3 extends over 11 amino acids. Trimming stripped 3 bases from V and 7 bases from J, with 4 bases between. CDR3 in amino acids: CASSFLQPQHF. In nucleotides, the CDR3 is TGTGCCAGCAGTTTTCTGCAGCCCCAGCATTTT.

The CDR3: CASSQARPGNTEAFF. As DNA, the CDR3 is TGCGCCAGCAGCCAAGCCAGGCCGGGAAACACTGAAGCTTTCTTT. V usage is TRBV4-3 and J usage is TRBJ1-1; D remains unclear. CDR1 and CDR2 (germline): LGHNA, YSLEER. This CDR3 region has 15 residues. V was clipped by 1 base and J by 2 bases, with 11 bases between them.

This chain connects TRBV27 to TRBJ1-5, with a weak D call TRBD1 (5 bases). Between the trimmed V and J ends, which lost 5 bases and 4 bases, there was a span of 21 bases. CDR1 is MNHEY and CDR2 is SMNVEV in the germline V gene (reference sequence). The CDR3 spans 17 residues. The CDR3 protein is CASSPYETAYGNQPQHF. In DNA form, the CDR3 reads TGTGCCAGCAGTCCGTACGAGACAGCATATGGTAATCAGCCCCAGCATTTT.

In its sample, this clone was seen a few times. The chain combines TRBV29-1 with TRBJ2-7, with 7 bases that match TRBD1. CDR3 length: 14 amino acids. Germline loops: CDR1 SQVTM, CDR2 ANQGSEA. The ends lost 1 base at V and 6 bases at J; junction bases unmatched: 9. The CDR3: CSVEGGGASLEQYF. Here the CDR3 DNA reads TGCAGCGTTGAAGGAGGGGGCGCATCCCTCGAGCAGTACTTC.

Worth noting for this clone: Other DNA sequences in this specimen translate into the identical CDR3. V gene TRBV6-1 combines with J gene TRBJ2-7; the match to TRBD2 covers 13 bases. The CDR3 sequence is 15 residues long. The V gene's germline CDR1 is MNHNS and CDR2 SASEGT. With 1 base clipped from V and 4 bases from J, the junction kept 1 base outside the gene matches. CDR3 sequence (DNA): TGTGCCAGCAGTGAAGGGACTAGCGGGAGTTACGAGCAGTACTTC. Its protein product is CASSEGTSGSYEQYF.

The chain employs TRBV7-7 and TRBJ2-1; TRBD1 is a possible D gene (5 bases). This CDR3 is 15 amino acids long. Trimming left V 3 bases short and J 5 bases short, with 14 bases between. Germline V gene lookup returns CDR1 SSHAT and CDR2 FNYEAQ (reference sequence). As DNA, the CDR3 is TGTGCCAGCAGCTTCGACAGCAACCAGCACAATGAGCAGTTCTTC. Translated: CASSFDSNQHNEQFF.